Listed below are T cell receptor beta chains from one sample, sequenced in a study of OX40 agonist ivuxolimab in advanced cancers. TCRdb's copy holds only in-frame clones and misses some; the assay was immunoSEQ multiplex PCR. The sample lists about 80,000 clones; 84% were seen once. The sample consisted of CD4+ or CD8+ T cells sorted from blood, taken in a trial of the OX40 agonist ivuxolimab. The receptors derive from an adult with an advanced solid tumor such as melanoma, head and neck, liver or kidney cancer. The CDR3 runs from the conserved cysteine through the conserved F or W. Each record gives: D gene, V gene, clone size, J gene, CDR3 DNA, CDR3 protein. D genes are given only for firm matches. Clone size is not always given. Where it is, it says once, few, many or a class for expanded clones.

>.|TRBV9|.|TRBJ2-2
TGTGCCAGCAGCGTAGTCGCCGGGGAGCTGTTTTTT
CASSVVAGELFF
>.|TRBV6-1|.|TRBJ1-2
TGTGCCAGCAGTGAGAGGGCAGCCGCTAACTATGGCTACACCTTC
CASSERAAANYGYTF
>.|TRBV7-9|few|TRBJ2-7
TGTGCCAGCAGCTTAAAGGGGGACTCCTACGAGCAGTACTTC
CASSLKGDSYEQYF
>.|TRBV7-2|.|TRBJ1-5
TGTGCCAGCAGCATCGTCCGGGGGCGCGATCAGCCCCAGCATTTT
CASSIVRGRDQPQHF
>.|TRBV4-1|.|TRBJ2-3
TGCGCCAGCAGCCAAGAGGGACGAGGACGCCTAAAAAAGGCGCAGTATTTT
CASSQEGRGRLKKAQYF
>TRBD2|TRBV4-3|.|TRBJ2-3
TGCGCCAGCGGCGGGGGTGGGGTAGATACGCAGTATTTT
CASGGGGVDTQYF
>TRBD1|TRBV19|.|TRBJ2-2
TGTGCCAGTAGTACTGGGACAGGCGGGACCGGGGAGCTGTTTTTT
CASSTGTGGTGELFF
>.|TRBV11-2|.|TRBJ2-7
TGTGCCAGCAGCTTAGGACTACCTTCCTACGAGCAGTACTTC
CASSLGLPSYEQYF
>TRBD1|TRBV6-1|.|TRBJ1-1
TGTGCCAGCAGGAGGGGGACAGGGGAAATTGAAGCTTTCTTT
CASRRGTGEIEAFF
>.|TRBV28|.|TRBJ1-4
TGTGCCAGCAGCCCGACGGGGGTTAATGAAAAACTGTTTTTT
CASSPTGVNEKLFF
>.|TRBV4-1|.|TRBJ1-6
TGCGCCAGCAGCCAAGATCAGGCCAGTCGAAGGTCACCCCTCCACTTT
CASSQDQASRRSPLHF
>TRBD1|TRBV7-9|.|TRBJ2-2
TGTGCCAGCAGGCCAGGGGGCCCAATCACCACCGGGGAGCTGTTTTTT
CASRPGGPITTGELFF
>.|TRBV4-1|.|TRBJ1-5
TGCGCCAGCAGTAGTGGCAGGATTAGCAATCAGCCCCAGCATTTT
CASSSGRISNQPQHF
>.|TRBV30|once|TRBJ2-1
TGTGCCTGGACCCCGGGCCCCCTTACCGACCTATACAATGAGCAGTTCTTC
CAWTPGPLTDLYNEQFF
>TRBD2|TRBV11-3|once|TRBJ2-1
TGTGCCAGCGGGGATACCGGGACTAGCGGGGGAAATGAGCAGTTCTTC
CASGDTGTSGGNEQFF
>TRBD1|TRBV5-1|once|TRBJ2-3
TGCGCCAGCAGCTCCGGGACAGTAACCTCAGATACGCAGTATTTT
CASSSGTVTSDTQYF
>.|TRBV7-6|.|TRBJ2-3
TGTGCCAGCAGCTTCTCCCCAGCGGGTATTGATACGCAGTATTTT
CASSFSPAGIDTQYF
>.|TRBV11-2|.|TRBJ2-5
TGTGCCAGCAGCTTCCCAAGCGGTGCGGAGACCCAGTACTTC
CASSFPSGAETQYF
>.|TRBV6-5|.|TRBJ1-6
TGTGCCAGCAGTTACCAAGCAACTAATTCACCCCTCCACTTT
CASSYQATNSPLHF
>TRBD1|TRBV7-2|.|TRBJ1-5
TGTGCCAGCAGCTGGGACAGGGCTAGCAATCAGCCCCAGCATTTT
CASSWDRASNQPQHF
>.|TRBV30|.|TRBJ2-7
TGTGCCTGGAGCGGGAGAGGGGGCGACGAGCAGTACTTC
CAWSGRGGDEQYF
>TRBD1|TRBV19|.|TRBJ1-6
TGTGCCAGTAGTGGCCGGGACAGCTATTCACCCCTCCACTTT
CASSGRDSYSPLHF
>TRBD1|TRBV28|few|TRBJ1-2
TGTGCCATTCACAGGGGAAGGTTTAACTATGGCTACACCTTC
CAIHRGRFNYGYTF
>.|TRBV15|.|TRBJ2-7
TGTGCCACCAGCAGATCCATAGGGGAGACTTCCGAGCAGTACTTC
CATSRSIGETSEQYF
>.|TRBV30|few|TRBJ1-1
TGTGCCTGGAGTCAATCGAGGTACGACACTGAAGCTTTCTTT
CAWSQSRYDTEAFF
>.|TRBV5-4|.|TRBJ1-1
TGTGCCAGCAGCTTGGCCGGCGGGGGGAACACTGAAGCTTTCTTT
CASSLAGGGNTEAFF
>.|TRBV2|.|TRBJ2-7
TGTGCCAGCAGTGTGACAGGCCTTTCCTACGAGCAGTACTTC
CASSVTGLSYEQYF
>TRBD1|TRBV30|.|TRBJ1-5
TGTGCCTGGCGAGGGAAAGGGAGGGGGCGTCAGCCCCAGCATTTT
CAWRGKGRGRQPQHF
>TRBD1|TRBV28|.|TRBJ1-6
TGTGCCAGCAGTCCCATAGGACAGGGTAATTCACCCCTCCACTTT
CASSPIGQGNSPLHF
>TRBD1|TRBV6-1|.|TRBJ1-2
TGTGCCAGCAGTGAATATATTGGGACAGGGGGGTATGGCTACACCTTC
CASSEYIGTGGYGYTF